One sample yielded the 10 T cell receptor beta chains listed below, sequenced in a study of Graves' ophthalmopathy and Graves' hyperthyroidism. The sequenced template was RNA, covering the TCR beta CDR3 region. In the first round, RT-PCR was carried out with HTBI primers, and a multiplex PCR formed the second round. MiXCR was run by TCRdb on the multiplex PCR reads, yielding one entry per CDR3 protein. The profile covers approximately 460,000 distinct CDR3 sequences, with 13% to 15% appearing a single time and 8% to 10% taken by the ten largest. Sequencing input: blood. These receptors were collected from a woman in her thirties with Graves' ophthalmopathy.

The chain recombines TRBV5-1 with TRBJ2-5, with TRBD2 identical over 7 bases. J was trimmed by 3 bases and V by 4 bases; bases with no gene match: 6. The CDR3 is 14 residues long. Germline CDR1 SGHRS, CDR2 YFSETQ. CDR3 DNA sequence: TGCGCCAGCAGCCCGGGGGGTCACGAAGAGACCCAGTACTTC. This gives the protein CASSPGGHEETQYF.

This clonotype was seen repeatedly, ten times or more. The chain has TRBV14 and TRBJ2-7; 8 positions match TRBD1. The CDR3 extends over 15 amino acids. CDR1 is SGHDN and CDR2 is FVKESK in the germline V gene. Trimming cost V 3 bases and J 7 bases; bases outside gene matches: 11. Here the CDR3 reads CASSQATGASGEQYF. The DNA for the CDR3 is TGTGCCAGCAGCCAGGCGACAGGGGCCTCGGGGGAGCAGTACTTC.

This clonotype has at least ten counts. The rearrangement uses TRBV5-1 and TRBJ1-1; D may be TRBD1 (5 bases). V was clipped by 4 bases and J by 4 bases, with 11 bases between them. Germline CDR1 reads SGHRS; CDR2 reads YFSETQ. CDR3 length: 13 residues. This CDR3 reads CASSALRGTEAFF. CDR3 DNA sequence: TGCGCCAGCAGCGCCTTGAGGGGCACTGAAGCTTTCTTT.

This clonotype was recorded at least ten times. V is TRBV7-2 and J is TRBJ1-2, with a weak D call TRBD1 (6 bases). CDR3 length equals 13 residues. CDR1 is SGHTA and CDR2 is FQGNSA in the germline V gene. Trimming took 4 bases from V and 8 from J, leaving 14 bases between them. CDR3 DNA: TGTGCCAGCAGCTCGGCTGGACAGTACGGCTACACCTTC. Its protein is CASSSAGQYGYTF.

At least ten counts were recorded for this clonotype. This chain joins TRBV24-1 and TRBJ1-1; weak D call: TRBD1 (5 bases). Germline V gives CDR1 KGHDR, CDR2 SFDVKD. With 3 bases removed from V and 8 bases from J, the gap between germline ends came to 6 bases. CDR3 length: 11 residues. CDR3 nucleotides: TGTGCCACCAGTGATGGGGGAGAAGCTTTCTTT. Protein sequence: CATSDGGEAFF.

This clonotype was counted at least ten times. CDR3 in DNA: TGTGCCAGCAGTATGGGACTAGCGGGAGAAGAGACCCAGTACTTC. It yields the protein CASSMGLAGEETQYF. The V and J genes are TRBV6-1 and TRBJ2-5, with 14 bases identical to TRBD2. V trimming: 5 bases; J trimming: 3 bases; junction bases outside the gene matches: 2. The germline CDR1 and CDR2 sequences are MNHNS and SASEGT. The CDR3 contains 15 residues.

The chain joins TRBV5-6 to TRBJ1-6; D is unclear. This CDR3 contains 15 residues. Germline-derived CDR1 and CDR2 are SGHDT and YYEEEE. V dropped 4 bases and J dropped 7 bases, with 15 bases sitting between them. The CDR3 protein is CASSETSSGNSPLHF. The CDR3 nucleotides read TGTGCCAGCAGCGAGACCTCAAGTGGGAATTCACCCCTCCACTTT.

This clonotype appeared many times. V usage is TRBV6-1 and J usage is TRBJ2-2, with 8 bases lining up with TRBD1. The germline gives CDR1 MNHNS, CDR2 SASEGT. This CDR3 comprises 16 residues. J gave up 3 bases and V 4 bases, and 7 bases lay outside the gene matches. The CDR3 coding sequence is TGTGCCAGCAGTGGTAGGACAGGGACGTACACCGGGGAGCTGTTTTTT. Amino acid sequence: CASSGRTGTYTGELFF.

This clonotype was picked up many times. The chain links TRBV3-1 to TRBJ1-3, with D perhaps TRBD1 (5 bases). V was clipped by 4 bases and J by 5 bases, with 15 bases between them. Germline V gene sequence: CDR1 LGHDT, CDR2 YNNKEL (reference sequence). The CDR3 extends over 15 amino acids. The CDR3 coding sequence is TGTGCCAGCAGCCCTCAGTCGGGACGAAGAAACACCATATATTTT. It is translated as CASSPQSGRRNTIYF.

This clonotype was detected many times. V is TRBV6-1 and J is TRBJ1-2; D remains ambiguous. V was trimmed by 2 bases and J by 9 bases, leaving 13 bases between them. This CDR3 is built from 13 residues. Germline values: CDR1 MNHNS, CDR2 SASEGT. CDR3 coding DNA: TGTGCCAGCAGTGAAAACACAGTGAGGAGCTACACCTTC. It is translated as CASSENTVRSYTF.